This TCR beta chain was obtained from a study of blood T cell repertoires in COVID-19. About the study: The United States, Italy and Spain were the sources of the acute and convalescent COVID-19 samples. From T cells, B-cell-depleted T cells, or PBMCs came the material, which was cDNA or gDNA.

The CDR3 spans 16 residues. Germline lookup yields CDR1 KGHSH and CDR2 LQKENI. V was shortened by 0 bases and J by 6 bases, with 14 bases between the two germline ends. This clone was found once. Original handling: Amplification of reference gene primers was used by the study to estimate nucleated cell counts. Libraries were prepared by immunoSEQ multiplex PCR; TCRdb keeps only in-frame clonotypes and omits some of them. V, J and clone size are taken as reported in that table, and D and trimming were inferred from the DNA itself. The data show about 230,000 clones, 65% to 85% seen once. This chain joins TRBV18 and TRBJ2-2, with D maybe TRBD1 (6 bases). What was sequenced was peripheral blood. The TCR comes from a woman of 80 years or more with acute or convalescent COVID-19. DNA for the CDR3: TGTGCCAGCTCACCACCCGCAGGGGATATCGCCGGGGAGCTGTTTTTT. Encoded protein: CASSPPAGDIAGELFF.